The entry that follows covers one T cell receptor (beta chain) sequence. This record comes from a study of blood T cell repertoires in COVID-19. On the study more broadly: Sites in the United States, Italy and Spain provided acute and convalescent COVID-19 samples. T cells, B-cell-depleted T cells, or PBMCs supplied cDNA or gDNA.

The CDR3 totals 12 residues. Trimming took 7 bases from V and 7 from J; bases not matched to a gene: 7. Germline assignment: CDR1 SQVTM and CDR2 ANQGSEA. Measured with immunoSEQ multiplex PCR; TCRdb has only the in-frame clones, and not every one. The sample lists approximately 380,000 clones; 85% were seen once. What was sequenced was peripheral blood. The clonotype was recovered from a woman younger than 30 with acute or convalescent COVID-19. The V gene is TRBV29-1, the J gene TRBJ2-1; TRBD1 aligns across 7 bases. CDR3 coding DNA: TGCAGCGGGGTTAAACAGGGGAATGAGCAGTTCTTC. Residues: CSGVKQGNEQFF.